This T cell receptor (beta chain) was retrieved from a study of blood T cell repertoires in COVID-19. Overall study context: T cells, B-cell-depleted T cells, or PBMCs provided the cDNA or gDNA that served as material.

Some clones are missing from TCRdb's copy, which holds only in-frame ones; the method was immunoSEQ multiplex PCR. The sample records 150,000 or so clones, around nine tenths being singletons. The sequence was obtained from a human donor in a cohort sampled during active COVID-19. Sequencing used peripheral blood.

This chain's CDR3 is CASSLAGRGVNTEAFF. CDR3 in DNA: TGCGCCAGCAGCTTGGCCGGGAGGGGAGTGAACACTGAAGCTTTCTTT. The chain recombines TRBV5-1 with TRBJ1-1, with a weak D call TRBD1 (5 bases). V lost 0 bases to trimming and J lost 0 bases, with 12 bases between them. CDR3 size: 16 residues. Germline CDR1 is SGHRS and CDR2 is YFSETQ.